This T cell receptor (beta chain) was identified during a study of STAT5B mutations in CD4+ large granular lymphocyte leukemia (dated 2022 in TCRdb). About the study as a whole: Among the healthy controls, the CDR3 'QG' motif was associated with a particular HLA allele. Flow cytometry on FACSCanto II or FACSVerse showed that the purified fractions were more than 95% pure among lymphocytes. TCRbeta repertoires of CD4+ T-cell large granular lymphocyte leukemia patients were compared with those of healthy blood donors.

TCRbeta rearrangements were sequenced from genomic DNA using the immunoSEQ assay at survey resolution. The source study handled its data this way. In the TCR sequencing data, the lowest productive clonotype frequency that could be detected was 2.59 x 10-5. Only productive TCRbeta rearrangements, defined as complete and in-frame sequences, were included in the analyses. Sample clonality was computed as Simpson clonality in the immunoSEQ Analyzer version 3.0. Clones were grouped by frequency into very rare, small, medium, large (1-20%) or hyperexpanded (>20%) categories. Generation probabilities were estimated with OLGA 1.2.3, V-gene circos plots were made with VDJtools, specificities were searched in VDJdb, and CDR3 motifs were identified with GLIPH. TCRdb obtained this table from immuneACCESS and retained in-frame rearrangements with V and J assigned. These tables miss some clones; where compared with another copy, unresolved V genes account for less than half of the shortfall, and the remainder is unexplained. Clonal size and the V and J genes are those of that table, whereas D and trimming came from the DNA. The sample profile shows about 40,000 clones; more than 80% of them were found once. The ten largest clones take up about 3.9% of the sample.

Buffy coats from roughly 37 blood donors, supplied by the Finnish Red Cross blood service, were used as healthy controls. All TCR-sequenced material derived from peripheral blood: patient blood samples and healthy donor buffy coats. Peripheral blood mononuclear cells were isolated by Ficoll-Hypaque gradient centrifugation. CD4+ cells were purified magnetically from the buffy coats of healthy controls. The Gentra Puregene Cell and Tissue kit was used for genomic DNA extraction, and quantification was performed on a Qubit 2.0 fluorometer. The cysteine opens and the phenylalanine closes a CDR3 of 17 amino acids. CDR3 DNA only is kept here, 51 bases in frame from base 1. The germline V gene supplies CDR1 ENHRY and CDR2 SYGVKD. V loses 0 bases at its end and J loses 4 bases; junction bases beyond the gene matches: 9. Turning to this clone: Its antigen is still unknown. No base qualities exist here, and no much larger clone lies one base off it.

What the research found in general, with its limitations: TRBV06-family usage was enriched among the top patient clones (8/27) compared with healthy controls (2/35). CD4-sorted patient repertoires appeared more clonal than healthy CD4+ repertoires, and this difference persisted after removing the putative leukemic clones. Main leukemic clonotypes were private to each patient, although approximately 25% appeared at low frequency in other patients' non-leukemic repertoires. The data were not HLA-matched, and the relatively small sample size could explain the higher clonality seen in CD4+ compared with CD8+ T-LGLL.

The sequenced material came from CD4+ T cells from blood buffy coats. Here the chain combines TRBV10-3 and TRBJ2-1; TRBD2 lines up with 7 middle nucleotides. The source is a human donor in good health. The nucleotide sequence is TGTGCCATCAGTGAGTCGACTCGGAAGCGGGGTTACAATGAGCAGTTCTTC. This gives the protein CAISESTRKRGYNEQFF.